The source of this T cell receptor (beta chain) is a study of early T cells in non-severe SARS-CoV-2 infection. TCRdb passed the 5' RACE reads through MiXCR, listing each CDR3 protein once. The data hold about 100,000 distinct CDR3 sequences, with approximately 13% observed a single time. The CDR3 runs 14 residues. Germline CDR1 reads DFQATT; CDR2 reads SNEGSKA (reference sequence). The V and J ends lost 1 base and 8 bases respectively, with 17 bases between them. This clonotype was found a few times. Sequenced material: whole blood. The receptor comes from an adult who was a healthcare worker with PCR-confirmed SARS-CoV-2 infection or an uninfected control (not recorded which). V gene TRBV20-1 combines with J gene TRBJ1-2, with D maybe TRBD1 (6 bases). The CDR3, as DNA: TGCAGTGCTAGAGTTTCCCAGGACAGTGGGGGCTACACCTTC. As protein: CSARVSQDSGGYTF.